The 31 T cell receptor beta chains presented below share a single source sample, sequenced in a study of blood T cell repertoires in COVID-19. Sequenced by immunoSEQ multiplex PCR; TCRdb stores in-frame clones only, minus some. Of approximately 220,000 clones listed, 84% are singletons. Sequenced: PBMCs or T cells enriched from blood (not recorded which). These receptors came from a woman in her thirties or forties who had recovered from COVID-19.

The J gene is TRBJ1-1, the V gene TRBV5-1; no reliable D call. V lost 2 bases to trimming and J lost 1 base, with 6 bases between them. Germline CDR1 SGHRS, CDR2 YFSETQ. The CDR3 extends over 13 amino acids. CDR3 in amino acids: CASSFEGNTEAFF. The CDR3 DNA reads TGCGCCAGCAGCTTCGAGGGGAACACTGAAGCTTTCTTT.

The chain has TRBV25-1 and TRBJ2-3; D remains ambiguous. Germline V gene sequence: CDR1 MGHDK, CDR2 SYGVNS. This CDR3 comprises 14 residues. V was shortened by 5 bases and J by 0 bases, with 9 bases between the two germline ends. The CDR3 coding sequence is TGTGCCAGCAGTAATGCGGTTAGCACAGATACGCAGTATTTT. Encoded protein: CASSNAVSTDTQYF.

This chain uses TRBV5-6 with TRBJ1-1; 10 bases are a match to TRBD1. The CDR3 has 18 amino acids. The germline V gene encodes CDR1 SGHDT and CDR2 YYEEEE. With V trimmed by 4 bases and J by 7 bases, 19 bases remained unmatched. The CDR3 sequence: CASSPGTGAAGRIGEAFF. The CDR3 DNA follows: TGTGCCAGCAGCCCCGGGACAGGGGCCGCGGGCCGGATCGGTGAAGCTTTCTTT. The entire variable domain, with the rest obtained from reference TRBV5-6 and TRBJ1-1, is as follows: DAGVTQSPTHLIKTRGQQVTLRCSPKSGHDTVSWYQQALGQGPQFIFQYYEEEERQRGNFPDRFSGHQFPNYSSELNVNALLLGDSALYLCASSPGTGAAGRIGEAFFGQGTRLTVV.

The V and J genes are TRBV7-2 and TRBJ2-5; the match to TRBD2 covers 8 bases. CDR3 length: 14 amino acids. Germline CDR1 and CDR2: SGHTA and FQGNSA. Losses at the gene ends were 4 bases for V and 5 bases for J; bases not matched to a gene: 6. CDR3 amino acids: CASSSRLATETQYF. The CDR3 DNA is TGTGCCAGCAGCTCAAGACTAGCGACCGAGACCCAGTACTTC.

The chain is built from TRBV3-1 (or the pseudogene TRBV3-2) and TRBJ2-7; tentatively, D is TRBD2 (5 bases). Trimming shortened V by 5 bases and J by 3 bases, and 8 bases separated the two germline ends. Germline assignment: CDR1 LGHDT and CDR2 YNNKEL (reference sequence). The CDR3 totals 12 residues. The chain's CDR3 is CASSRTGYEQYF. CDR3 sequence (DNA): TGTGCCAGCAGCAGGACTGGCTACGAGCAGTACTTC.

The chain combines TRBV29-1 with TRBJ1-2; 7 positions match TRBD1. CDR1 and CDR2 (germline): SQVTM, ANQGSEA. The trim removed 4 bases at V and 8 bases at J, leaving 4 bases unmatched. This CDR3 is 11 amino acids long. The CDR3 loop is CSVVGTAGYTF. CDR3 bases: TGCAGCGTTGTTGGGACAGCCGGCTACACCTTC.

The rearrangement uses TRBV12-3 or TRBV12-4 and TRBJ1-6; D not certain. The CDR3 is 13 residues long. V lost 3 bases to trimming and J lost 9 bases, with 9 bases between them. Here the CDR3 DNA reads TGTGCCAGCAGTTTGTCACTGCGTTCACCCCTCCACTTT. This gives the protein CASSLSLRSPLHF.

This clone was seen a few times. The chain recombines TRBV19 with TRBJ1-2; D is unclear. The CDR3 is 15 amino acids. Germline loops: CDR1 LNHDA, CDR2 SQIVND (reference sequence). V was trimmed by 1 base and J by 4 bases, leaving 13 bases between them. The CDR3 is CASSIVGGGIYGYTF. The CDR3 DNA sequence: TGTGCCAGTAGTATAGTAGGCGGAGGTATCTATGGCTACACCTTC. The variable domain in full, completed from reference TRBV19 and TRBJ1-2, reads DGGITQSPKYLFRKEGQNVTLSCEQNLNHDAMYWYRQDPGQGLRLIYYSQIVNDFQKGDIAEGYSVSREKKESFPLTVTSAQKNPTAFYLCASSIVGGGIYGYTFGSGTRLTVV.

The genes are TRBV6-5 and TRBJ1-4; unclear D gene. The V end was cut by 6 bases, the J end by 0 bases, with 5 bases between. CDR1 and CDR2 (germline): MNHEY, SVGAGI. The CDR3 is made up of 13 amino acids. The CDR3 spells CASSSPTNEKLFF. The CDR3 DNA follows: TGTGCCAGCAGCTCCCCAACTAATGAAAAACTGTTTTTT.

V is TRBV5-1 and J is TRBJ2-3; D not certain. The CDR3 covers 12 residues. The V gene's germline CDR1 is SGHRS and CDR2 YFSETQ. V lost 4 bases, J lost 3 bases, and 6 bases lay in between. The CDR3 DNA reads TGCGCCAGCAGCCCACAGACAGATACGCAGTATTTT. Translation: CASSPQTDTQYF.

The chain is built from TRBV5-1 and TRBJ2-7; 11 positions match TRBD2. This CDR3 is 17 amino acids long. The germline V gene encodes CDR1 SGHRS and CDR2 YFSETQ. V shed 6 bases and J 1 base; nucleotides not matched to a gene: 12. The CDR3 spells CASTPGPTSGSSYEQYF. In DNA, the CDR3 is TGCGCCAGCACACCGGGCCCAACTAGCGGGAGTTCCTACGAGCAGTACTTC.

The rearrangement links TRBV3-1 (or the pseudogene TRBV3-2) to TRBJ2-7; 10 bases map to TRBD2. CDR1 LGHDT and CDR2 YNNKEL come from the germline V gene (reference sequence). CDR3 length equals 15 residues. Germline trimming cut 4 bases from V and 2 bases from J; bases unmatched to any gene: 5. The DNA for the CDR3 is TGTGCCAGCAGCCTCAGGACTAGCGGAACCTACGAGCAGTACTTC. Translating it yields CASSLRTSGTYEQYF.

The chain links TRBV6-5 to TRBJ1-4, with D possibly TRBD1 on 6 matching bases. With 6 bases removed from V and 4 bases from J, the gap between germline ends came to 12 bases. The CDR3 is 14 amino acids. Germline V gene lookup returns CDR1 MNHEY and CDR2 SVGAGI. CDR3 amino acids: CASRPGQRNEKLFF. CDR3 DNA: TGTGCCAGCAGACCCGGACAGCGTAATGAAAAACTGTTTTTT.

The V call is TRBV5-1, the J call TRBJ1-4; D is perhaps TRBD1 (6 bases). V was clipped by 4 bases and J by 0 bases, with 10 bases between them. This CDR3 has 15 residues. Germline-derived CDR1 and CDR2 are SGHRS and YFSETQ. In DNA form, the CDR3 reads TGCGCCAGCAGCCCTACAGGGACAACTAATGAAAAACTGTTTTTT. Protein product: CASSPTGTTNEKLFF.

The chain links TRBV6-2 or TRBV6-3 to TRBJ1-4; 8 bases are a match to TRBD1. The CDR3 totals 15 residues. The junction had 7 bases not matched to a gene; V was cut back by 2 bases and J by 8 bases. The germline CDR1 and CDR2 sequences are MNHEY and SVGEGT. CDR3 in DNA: TGTGCCAGCAGTTACCTCGGACAGGGTATCGAAAAACTGTTTTTT. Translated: CASSYLGQGIEKLFF.

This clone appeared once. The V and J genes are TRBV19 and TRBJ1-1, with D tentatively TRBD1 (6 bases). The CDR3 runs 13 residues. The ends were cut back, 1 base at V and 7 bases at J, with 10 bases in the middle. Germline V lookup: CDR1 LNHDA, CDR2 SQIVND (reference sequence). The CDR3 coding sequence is TGTGCCAGTAGTATAGCCCAGGGGCATGAAGCTTTCTTT. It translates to CASSIAQGHEAFF.

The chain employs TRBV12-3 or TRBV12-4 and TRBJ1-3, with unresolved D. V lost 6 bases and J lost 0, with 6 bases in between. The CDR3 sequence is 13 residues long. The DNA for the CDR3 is TGTGCCAGCAGCTGGGCCTCTGGAAACACCATATATTTT. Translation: CASSWASGNTIYF.

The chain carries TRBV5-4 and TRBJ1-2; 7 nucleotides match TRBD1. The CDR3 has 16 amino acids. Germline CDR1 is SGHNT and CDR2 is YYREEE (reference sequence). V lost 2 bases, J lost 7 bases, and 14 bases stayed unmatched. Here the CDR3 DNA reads TGTGCCAGCAGCTTAGGGCTTGGGACAGACATACGTGGCTACACCTTC. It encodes CASSLGLGTDIRGYTF. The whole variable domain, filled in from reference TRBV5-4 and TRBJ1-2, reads ETGVTQSPTHLIKTRGQQVTLRCSSQSGHNTVSWYQQALGQGPQFIFQYYREEENGRGNFPPRFSGLQFPNYSSELNVNALELDDSALYLCASSLGLGTDIRGYTFGSGTRLTVV.

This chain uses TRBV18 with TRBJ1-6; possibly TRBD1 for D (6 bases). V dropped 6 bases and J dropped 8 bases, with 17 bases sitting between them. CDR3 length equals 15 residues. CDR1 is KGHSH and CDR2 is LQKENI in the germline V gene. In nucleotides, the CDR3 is TGTGCCAGCTCGCCTAACGACAGGTCTGATTCACCCCTCCACTTT. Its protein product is CASSPNDRSDSPLHF.

This CDR3 is CASSLQRESYTF. For the CDR3, the DNA is TGTGCCAGCAGTTTACAACGAGAGAGCTACACCTTC. The chain couples TRBV28 to TRBJ1-2, with D hard to call. There are 12 residues in the CDR3. V lost 2 bases and J lost 9, with 10 bases in between. CDR1 MDHEN and CDR2 SYDVKM come from the germline V gene.

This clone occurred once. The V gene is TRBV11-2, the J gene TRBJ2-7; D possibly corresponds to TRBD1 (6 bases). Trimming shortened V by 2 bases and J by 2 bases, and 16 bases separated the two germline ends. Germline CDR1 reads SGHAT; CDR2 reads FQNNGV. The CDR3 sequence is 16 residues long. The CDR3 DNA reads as TGTGCCAGCAGCTTAAGGCGGACAGTTCCCACCTACGAGCAGTACTTC. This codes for CASSLRRTVPTYEQYF.

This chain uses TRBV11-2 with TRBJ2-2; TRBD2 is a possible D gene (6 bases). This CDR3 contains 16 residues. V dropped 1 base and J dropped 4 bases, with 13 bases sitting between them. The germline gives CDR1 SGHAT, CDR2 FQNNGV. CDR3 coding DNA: TGTGCCAGCAGCTTAGTCCGGGGGATTCGCACCGGGGAGCTGTTTTTT. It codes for CASSLVRGIRTGELFF.

This CDR3 is CASSPPDREQFF. CDR3 bases: TGTGCCAGCTCACCACCGGACAGGGAGCAGTTCTTC. The J gene is TRBJ2-1, the V gene TRBV18, with 7 bases matching TRBD1. V gave up 0 bases and J gave up 10 bases; unmatched junction bases: 0. Germline assignment: CDR1 KGHSH and CDR2 LQKENI. This CDR3 region has 12 residues.

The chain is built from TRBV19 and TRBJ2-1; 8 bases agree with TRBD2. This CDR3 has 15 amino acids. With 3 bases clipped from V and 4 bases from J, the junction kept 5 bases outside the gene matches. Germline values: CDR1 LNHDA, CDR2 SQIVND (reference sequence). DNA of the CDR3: TGTGCCAGTAGTATCCGGTCGGGGGGGTACAATGAGCAGTTCTTC. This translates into CASSIRSGGYNEQFF.

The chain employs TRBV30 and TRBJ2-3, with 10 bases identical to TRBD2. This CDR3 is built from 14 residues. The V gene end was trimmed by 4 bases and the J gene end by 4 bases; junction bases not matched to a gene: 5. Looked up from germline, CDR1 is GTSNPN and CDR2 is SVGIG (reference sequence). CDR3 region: CAWTLAGDPDTQYF. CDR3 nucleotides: TGTGCCTGGACGCTAGCGGGAGATCCAGATACGCAGTATTTT.

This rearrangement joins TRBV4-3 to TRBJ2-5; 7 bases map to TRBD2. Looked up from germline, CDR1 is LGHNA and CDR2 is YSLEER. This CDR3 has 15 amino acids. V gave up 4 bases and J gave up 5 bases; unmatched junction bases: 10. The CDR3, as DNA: TGCGCCAGCAGCCCGCAAACTAGCGTTGGGGAGACCCAGTACTTC. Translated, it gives CASSPQTSVGETQYF.

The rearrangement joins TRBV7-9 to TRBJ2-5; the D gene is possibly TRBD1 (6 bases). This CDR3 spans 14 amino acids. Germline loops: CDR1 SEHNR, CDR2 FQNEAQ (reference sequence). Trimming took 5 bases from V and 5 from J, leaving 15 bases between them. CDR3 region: CASSPQGISETQYF. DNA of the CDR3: TGTGCCAGCAGCCCACAGGGTATTTCGGAGACCCAGTACTTC.

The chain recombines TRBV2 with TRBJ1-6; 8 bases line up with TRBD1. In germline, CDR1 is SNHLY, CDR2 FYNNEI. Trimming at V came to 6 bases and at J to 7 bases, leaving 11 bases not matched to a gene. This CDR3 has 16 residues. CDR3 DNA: TGTGCCAGCAGAAACGACAGGGGCGCAGGGAATTCACCCCTCCACTTT. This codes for CASRNDRGAGNSPLHF.

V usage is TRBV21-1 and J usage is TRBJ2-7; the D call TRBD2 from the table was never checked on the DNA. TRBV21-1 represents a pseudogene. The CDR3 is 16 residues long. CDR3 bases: TGTGCCAGCAGCAAAGTCACGAAGCTTTCCTCCTACGAGCAGTACTTC. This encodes CASSKVTKLSSYEQYF.

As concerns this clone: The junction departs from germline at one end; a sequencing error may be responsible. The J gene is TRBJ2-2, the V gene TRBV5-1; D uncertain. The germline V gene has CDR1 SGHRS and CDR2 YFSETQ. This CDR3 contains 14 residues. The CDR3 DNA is TGCGCCAGCAGCTTGGGGCAGAACCCCGGGGAGCTGTTTTTT. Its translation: CASSLGQNPGELFF.

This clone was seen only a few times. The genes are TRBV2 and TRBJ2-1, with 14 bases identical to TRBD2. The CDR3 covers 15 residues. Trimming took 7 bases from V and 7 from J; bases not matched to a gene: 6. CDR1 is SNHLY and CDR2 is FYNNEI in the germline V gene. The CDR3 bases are TGTGCCAGCATCGGGACTAGCGGGAGTGGGAATGAGCAGTTCTTC. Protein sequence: CASIGTSGSGNEQFF.